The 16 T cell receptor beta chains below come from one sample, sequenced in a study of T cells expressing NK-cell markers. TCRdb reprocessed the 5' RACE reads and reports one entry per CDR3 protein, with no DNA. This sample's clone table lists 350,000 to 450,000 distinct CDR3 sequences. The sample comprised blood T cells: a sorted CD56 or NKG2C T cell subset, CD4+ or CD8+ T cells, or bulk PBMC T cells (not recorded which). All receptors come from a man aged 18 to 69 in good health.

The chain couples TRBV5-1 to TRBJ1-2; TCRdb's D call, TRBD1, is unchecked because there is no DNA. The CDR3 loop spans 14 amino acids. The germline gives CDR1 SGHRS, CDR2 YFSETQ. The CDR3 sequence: CASSYDRGHNGYTF.

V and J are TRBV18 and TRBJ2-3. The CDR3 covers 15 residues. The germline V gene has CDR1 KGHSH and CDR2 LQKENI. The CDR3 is CASSPLTASTDTQYF.

The CDR3 loop reads CASAPDRANQPQHF. The chain joins TRBV12-3 or TRBV12-4 to TRBJ1-5; without DNA, the TCRdb call of TRBD1 cannot be checked. The CDR3 contains 14 residues.

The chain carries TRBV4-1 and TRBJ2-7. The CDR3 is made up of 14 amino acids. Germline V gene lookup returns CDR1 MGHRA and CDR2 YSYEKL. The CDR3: CASSQAPGAYEQYF.

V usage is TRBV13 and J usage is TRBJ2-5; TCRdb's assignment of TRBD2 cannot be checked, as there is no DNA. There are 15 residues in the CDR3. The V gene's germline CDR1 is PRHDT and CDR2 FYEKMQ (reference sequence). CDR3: CASSLGHRVGETQYF.

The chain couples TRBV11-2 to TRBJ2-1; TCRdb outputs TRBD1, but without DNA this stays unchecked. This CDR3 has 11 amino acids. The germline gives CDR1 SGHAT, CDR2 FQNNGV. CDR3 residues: CASSSTATQFF.

The CDR3 here is CASSLSAEGVDTGELFF. The chain uses TRBV27 and TRBJ2-2; the TCRdb call, TRBD2, lacks DNA for checking. Per the germline V gene, CDR1 is MNHEY and CDR2 is SMNVEV (reference sequence). The CDR3 has 17 residues.

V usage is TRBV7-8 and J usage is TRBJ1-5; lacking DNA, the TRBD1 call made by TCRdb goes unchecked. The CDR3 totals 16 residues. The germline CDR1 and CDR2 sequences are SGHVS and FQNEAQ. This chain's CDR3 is CASSTDRQGFGQPQHF.

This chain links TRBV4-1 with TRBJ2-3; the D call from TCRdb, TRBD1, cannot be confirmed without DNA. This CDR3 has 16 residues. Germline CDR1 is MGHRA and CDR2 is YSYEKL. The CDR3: CASSQGAGGHTDTQYF.

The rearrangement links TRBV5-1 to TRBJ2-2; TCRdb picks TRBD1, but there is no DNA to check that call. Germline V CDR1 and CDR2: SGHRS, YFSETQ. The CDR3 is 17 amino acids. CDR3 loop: CASSSRTGGLITGELFF.

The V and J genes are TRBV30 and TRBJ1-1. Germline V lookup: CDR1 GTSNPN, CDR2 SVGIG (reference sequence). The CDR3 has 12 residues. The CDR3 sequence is CAWSLTGGGAFF. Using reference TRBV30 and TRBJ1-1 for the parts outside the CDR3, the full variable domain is SQTIHQWPATLVQPVGSPLSLECTVEGTSNPNLYWYRQAAGRGLQLLFYSVGIGQISSEVPQNLSASRPQDRQFILSSKKLLLSDSGFYLCAWSLTGGGAFFGQGTRLTVV.

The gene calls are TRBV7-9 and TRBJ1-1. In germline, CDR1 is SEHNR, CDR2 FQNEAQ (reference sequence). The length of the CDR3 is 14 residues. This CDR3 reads CASSIGGGRTEAFF.

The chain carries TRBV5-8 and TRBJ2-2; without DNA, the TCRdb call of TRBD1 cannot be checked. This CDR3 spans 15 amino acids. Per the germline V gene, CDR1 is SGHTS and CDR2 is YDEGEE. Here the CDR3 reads CASTPRPGVTGELFF.

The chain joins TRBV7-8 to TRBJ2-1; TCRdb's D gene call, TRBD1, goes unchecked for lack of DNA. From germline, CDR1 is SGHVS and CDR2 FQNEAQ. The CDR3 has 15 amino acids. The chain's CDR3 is CASSLSVAGVNEQFF.

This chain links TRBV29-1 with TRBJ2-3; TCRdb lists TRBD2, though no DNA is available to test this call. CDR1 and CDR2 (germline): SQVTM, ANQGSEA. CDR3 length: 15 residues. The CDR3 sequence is CSVGLAGGSTDTQYF.

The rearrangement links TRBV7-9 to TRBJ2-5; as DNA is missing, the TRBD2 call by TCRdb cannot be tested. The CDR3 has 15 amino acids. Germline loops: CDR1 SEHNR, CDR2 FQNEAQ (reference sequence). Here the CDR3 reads CASSFATAGGTTQYF.